This T cell receptor (beta chain) was recovered during a study of blood T cells in healthy people across ages. V lost 4 bases, J lost 4 bases, and 8 bases stayed unmatched. Germline-derived CDR1 and CDR2 are LGHDT and YNNKEL (reference sequence). The CDR3 has 16 residues. Primed by a sample-barcoded 5' primer and a J-beta primer mix, a second PCR proceeded for roughly 7 to 12 cycles. TCRdb reanalysed the 5' RACE reads using MiXCR and keeps one entry per CDR3 protein. Here the sample spans some 1.5 million distinct CDR3 sequences, approximately 28% being singletons. At least ten counts were recorded for this clonotype.

The clonotype was recovered from a woman younger than 45 in good health. J is TRBJ2-1 and V is TRBV3-1; 9 bases align to TRBD1. The sequencing input was blood. CDR3 nucleotide sequence: TGTGCCAGCAGCCCCTTGGGACAGGGTCCTTACAATGAGCAGTTCTTC. It is translated as CASSPLGQGPYNEQFF.